Presented here are 27 T cell receptor beta chains from one specimen sequenced in a study of blood T cell repertoires in COVID-19. The protocol was immunoSEQ multiplex PCR, while the TCRdb copy is restricted to in-frame clones and leaves out a portion. Among 55,000 to 65,000 clones listed, 91% were seen once. Input material: peripheral blood. These receptor sequences come from a man in his 60s with acute or convalescent COVID-19.

The chain carries TRBV14 and TRBJ1-2, with 9 positions matching TRBD1. The CDR3 runs to 16 residues. V lost 5 bases, J lost 4 bases, and 11 bases stayed unmatched. Germline-derived CDR1 and CDR2 are SGHDN and FVKESK. CDR3 amino acids: CASSATGGSGVYGYTF. The CDR3 nucleotides read TGTGCCAGCAGCGCAACAGGGGGCTCAGGGGTCTATGGCTACACCTTC.

This clone turned up a few times. The gene calls are TRBV24-1 and TRBJ1-4; TRBD1 matches 11 bases. V lost 3 bases to trimming and J lost 7 bases; unmatched junction nucleotides: 3. The CDR3 has 15 residues. The V gene's germline CDR1 is KGHDR and CDR2 SFDVKD. CDR3 amino acids: CATSDPGTGGEKLFF. CDR3 bases: TGTGCCACCAGTGATCCCGGGACAGGGGGTGAAAAACTGTTTTTT.

The chain carries TRBV7-3 and TRBJ1-1, with 7 positions matching TRBD1. This CDR3 has 18 amino acids. CDR1 is SGHTA and CDR2 is FQGTGA in the germline V gene. The ends lost 1 base at V and 1 base at J; junction bases unmatched: 12. This CDR3 reads CASSLIAGQTTSNTEAFF. The CDR3 bases are TGTGCCAGCAGCTTAATCGCGGGACAGACAACTTCGAACACTGAAGCTTTCTTT.

The gene calls are TRBV5-5 and TRBJ2-2; 12 bases map to TRBD2. Germline CDR1 and CDR2: SGHKS and YYEKEE (reference sequence). V dropped 0 bases and J dropped 5; count of bases not matched to a gene: 8. This CDR3 contains 18 residues. CDR3 region: CASSLVLAGGPNTGELFF. The CDR3 region has the DNA TGTGCCAGCAGCTTGGTCCTAGCGGGAGGGCCAAATACCGGGGAGCTGTTTTTT.

This clone was found once. The rearrangement links TRBV5-1 to TRBJ2-5; TRBD1 matches at 7 bases. The CDR3 covers 18 residues. Trimming removed 2 bases from V and 2 bases from J; junction bases left unmatched: 15. Looked up from germline, CDR1 is SGHRS and CDR2 is YFSETQ. The CDR3: CASSFTSPGGPGQETQYF. The CDR3 coding sequence is TGCGCCAGCAGCTTCACTTCACCAGGGGGTCCAGGGCAAGAGACCCAGTACTTC.

The rearrangement links TRBV3-1 (or the pseudogene TRBV3-2) to TRBJ2-5; a possible D gene is TRBD2 (6 bases). This CDR3 is 14 amino acids long. V lost 5 bases and J 4 bases, leaving 14 bases between the germline ends. The germline CDR1 and CDR2 sequences are LGHDT and YNNKEL (reference sequence). CDR3 loop: CASSTPRGVETQYF. Here the CDR3 DNA reads TGTGCCAGCAGCACACCGCGGGGAGTAGAGACCCAGTACTTC.

This clone was detected only once. This chain connects TRBV10-3 to TRBJ2-1; a possible D gene is TRBD2 (7 bases). CDR3 length equals 15 residues. V lost 7 bases and J lost 7, with 20 bases in between. CDR1 is ENHRY and CDR2 is SYGVKD in the germline V gene. DNA for the CDR3: TGTGCCATCAACGGAGGGGGGGAGGTAGGGAATGAGCAGTTCTTC. This codes for CAINGGGEVGNEQFF.

The chain links TRBV7-2 to TRBJ2-5, with TRBD2 matching over 9 bases. V dropped 0 bases and J dropped 1; count of bases not matched to a gene: 12. Germline CDR1 and CDR2: SGHTA and FQGNSA. This CDR3 has 19 residues. The CDR3 region is CASSLAVSGSRGPQETQYF. In DNA form, the CDR3 reads TGTGCCAGCAGCTTAGCTGTTAGCGGGAGTAGGGGCCCCCAAGAGACCCAGTACTTC.

The chain joins TRBV7-8 to TRBJ1-2; D is perhaps TRBD1 (6 bases). The CDR3 runs to 14 residues. V was shortened by 2 bases and J by 4 bases, with 11 bases between the two germline ends. Germline-derived CDR1 and CDR2 are SGHVS and FQNEAQ. The CDR3 DNA follows: TGTGCCAGCAGCTTACGCCGGGACACCTATGGCTACACCTTC. It specifies CASSLRRDTYGYTF. Filled out from reference TRBV7-8 and TRBJ1-2, the complete variable domain reads GAGVSQSPRYKVAKRGQDVALRCDPISGHVSLFWYQQALGQGPEFLTYFQNEAQLDKSGLPSDRFFAERPEGSVSTLKIQRTQQEDSAVYLCASSLRRDTYGYTFGSGTRLTVV.

This chain links TRBV9 with TRBJ2-6, with TRBD1 matching 8 bases. Per the germline V gene, CDR1 is SGDLS and CDR2 is YYNGEE. V dropped 3 bases and J dropped 0; count of bases not matched to a gene: 8. CDR3 size: 18 residues. Written as DNA, the CDR3 is TGTGCCAGCAGCGGGCGCGACAGGGGCAACTCTGGGGCCAACGTCCTGACTTTC. It encodes CASSGRDRGNSGANVLTF.

The rearrangement joins TRBV28 to TRBJ2-3; D is perhaps TRBD1 (6 bases). Trimming shortened V by 2 bases and J by 0 bases, and 15 bases separated the two germline ends. The germline V gene has CDR1 MDHEN and CDR2 SYDVKM. This CDR3 is built from 17 residues. This chain's CDR3 is CASSLVGGTTSTDTQYF. In DNA, the CDR3 is TGTGCCAGCAGTTTAGTAGGGGGAACCACTAGCACAGATACGCAGTATTTT.

CDR3 residues: CASSDRAGYSNQPQHF. The CDR3 DNA reads TGTGCCAGCAGTGACCGAGCAGGGTATAGCAATCAGCCCCAGCATTTT. This chain connects TRBV6-1 to TRBJ1-5, with D maybe TRBD1 (5 bases). Germline V gene sequence: CDR1 MNHNS, CDR2 SASEGT. The length of the CDR3 is 16 residues. V lost 3 bases and J 0 bases, leaving 12 bases between the germline ends.

The rearrangement joins TRBV18 to TRBJ2-3, with TRBD1 matching 8 bases. With V trimmed by 5 bases and J by 4 bases, 14 bases remained unmatched. Germline V lookup: CDR1 KGHSH, CDR2 LQKENI. The CDR3 has 17 residues. As DNA, the CDR3 is TGTGCCAGCTCAATAAGAGGACAGGGTATCTTCCCAGATACGCAGTATTTT. This translates into CASSIRGQGIFPDTQYF.

The chain has TRBV11-3 and TRBJ2-3; TRBD2 matches at 13 bases. The CDR3 loop spans 17 amino acids. V trimming: 5 bases; J trimming: 0 bases; junction bases outside the gene matches: 5. Germline CDR1 and CDR2: SGHNT and YENEEA. The CDR3 here is CASSMGLAGSSTDTQYF. CDR3 DNA sequence: TGTGCCAGCAGCATGGGACTAGCGGGGTCTAGCACAGATACGCAGTATTTT.

This chain joins TRBV28 and TRBJ1-4; perhaps TRBD1 as D (5 bases). Germline loops: CDR1 MDHEN, CDR2 SYDVKM. Trimming cost V 2 bases and J 7 bases, with 17 bases left between them. This CDR3 comprises 16 residues. The chain's CDR3 is CASSLERSLGGEKLFF. The CDR3 DNA follows: TGTGCCAGCAGTTTAGAGAGGTCCCTCGGGGGTGAAAAACTGTTTTTT. Full variable domain (remainder filled in from reference TRBV28 and TRBJ1-4): DVKVTQSSRYLVKRTGEKVFLECVQDMDHENMFWYRQDPGLGLRLIYFSYDVKMKEKGDIPEGYSVSREKKERFSLILESASTNQTSMYLCASSLERSLGGEKLFFGSGTQLSVL.

The V and J genes are TRBV21-1 and TRBJ1-1; the table's D call TRBD1 went unverified against the DNA. TRBV21-1 is a documented pseudogene. This CDR3 is 10 amino acids long. In nucleotides, the CDR3 is TGTGCCAGGTCATACACTGAAGCTTTCTTT. This sequence encodes CARSYTEAFF.

This chain joins TRBV5-4 and TRBJ2-1; 7 bases align to TRBD2. The J segment lost 9 bases and the V segment lost 9 bases, leaving 15 bases of the junction unmatched. From germline, CDR1 is SGHNT and CDR2 YYREEE (reference sequence). The CDR3 has 14 residues. The CDR3 is CATSAGAGVGEQFF. The DNA for the CDR3 is TGTGCCACCTCAGCCGGGGCGGGGGTCGGTGAGCAGTTCTTC.

There are a few counts of this clone. The genes are TRBV7-3 and TRBJ1-4; D is undetermined. Germline V gene data show CDR1 as SGHTA and CDR2 as FQGTGA. Deletions cut 3 bases from V and 1 base from J, with 6 bases between. The length of the CDR3 is 14 residues. This CDR3 is CASSFEGTNEKLFF. CDR3 DNA sequence: TGTGCCAGCAGCTTCGAGGGAACTAATGAAAAACTGTTTTTT.

J is TRBJ1-1 and V is TRBV29-1; D is undetermined. CDR3 length: 11 amino acids. Germline V lookup: CDR1 SQVTM, CDR2 ANQGSEA. Trimming removed 1 base from V and 8 bases from J, with 8 bases in between. The CDR3 DNA reads TGCAGCGTTGAAGCGGGGAAGGAAGCTTTCTTT. Its protein is CSVEAGKEAFF.

The chain joins TRBV7-2 to TRBJ1-3; D is unresolved. This CDR3 has 15 residues. The V gene lost 5 bases and the J gene lost 3 bases, with 14 bases spanning the gap. Germline V lookup: CDR1 SGHTA, CDR2 FQGNSA. CDR3 DNA sequence: TGTGCCAGCAGCCTGTCAGGACTAGGTGGAAACACCATATATTTT. This gives the protein CASSLSGLGGNTIYF.

The genes are TRBV5-1 and TRBJ2-1, with 10 bases matching TRBD2. Germline assignment: CDR1 SGHRS and CDR2 YFSETQ. J lost 4 bases, V lost 4 bases, and 8 bases had no gene match. The CDR3 has 16 amino acids. DNA for the CDR3: TGCGCCAGCAGCGTCCTCACTAGCGGGGATTACAATGAGCAGTTCTTC. Translation gives CASSVLTSGDYNEQFF. Full variable domain (missing parts from reference TRBV5-1 and TRBJ2-1): KAGVTQTPRYLIKTRGQQVTLSCSPISGHRSVSWYQQTPGQGLQFLFEYFSETQRNKGNFPGRFSGRQFSNSRSEMNVSTLELGDSALYLCASSVLTSGDYNEQFFGPGTRLTVL.

The V call is TRBV5-1, the J call TRBJ2-7, with 9 bases fitting TRBD2. The J segment lost 3 bases and the V segment lost 3 bases, leaving 7 bases of the junction unmatched. Per the germline V gene, CDR1 is SGHRS and CDR2 is YFSETQ. The CDR3 totals 15 residues. CDR3 amino acids: CASSYGTSWGYEQYF. DNA for the CDR3: TGCGCCAGCAGCTATGGGACTAGCTGGGGCTACGAGCAGTACTTC.

This clone was counted between two and nine times. This chain's CDR3 is CASSFGLGLGYEQYF. The CDR3 DNA is TGTGCCAGCAGCTTCGGGCTCGGACTTGGCTACGAGCAGTACTTC. The chain carries TRBV3-1 (or the pseudogene TRBV3-2) and TRBJ2-7, with D possibly TRBD2 on 5 matching bases. This CDR3 has 15 residues. Germline lookup yields CDR1 LGHDT and CDR2 YNNKEL (reference sequence). V gave up 5 bases and J gave up 3 bases, with 17 bases separating them.

The V call is TRBV4-3, the J call TRBJ1-3, with D hard to call. The CDR3 covers 17 residues. The germline V and J ends were trimmed by 0 bases and 0 bases, with 12 bases remaining between them. The V gene's germline CDR1 is LGHNA and CDR2 YSLEER. The CDR3 DNA reads as TGCGCCAGCAGCCAAGATCGGCGGAGGAGCTCTGGAAACACCATATATTTT. Residues: CASSQDRRRSSGNTIYF.

This clone was observed a single time. The gene calls are TRBV3-1 (or the pseudogene TRBV3-2) and TRBJ2-1; tentatively, D is TRBD1 (5 bases). With 1 base removed from V and 7 bases from J, the gap between germline ends came to 14 bases. Germline V CDR1 and CDR2: LGHDT, YNNKEL (reference sequence). The CDR3 covers 15 residues. This chain's CDR3 is CASSQGGHPTNEQFF. The CDR3, as DNA: TGTGCCAGCAGCCAAGGGGGCCATCCCACTAATGAGCAGTTCTTC.

This chain connects TRBV5-4 to TRBJ1-1, with TRBD1 matching over 7 bases. In germline, CDR1 is SGHNT, CDR2 YYREEE (reference sequence). The trim removed 0 bases at V and 10 bases at J, leaving 12 bases unmatched. The CDR3 has 15 amino acids. For the CDR3, the DNA is TGTGCCAGCAGCTTGGTGGGTTTCACAGGGGATTCAGCTTTCTTT. Encoded protein: CASSLVGFTGDSAFF.

The genes are TRBV10-3 and TRBJ2-7; D remains ambiguous. Trimming shortened V by 3 bases and J by 0 bases, and 12 bases separated the two germline ends. The CDR3 covers 15 residues. Germline CDR1 is ENHRY and CDR2 is SYGVKD. The CDR3 sequence is CAISDRGRSSYEQYF. CDR3 in DNA: TGTGCCATCAGTGATCGTGGAAGGAGCTCCTACGAGCAGTACTTC.